The 3 T cell receptor beta chains in this list originate from one sample, sequenced in a study of metastatic and nonmetastatic thyroid tumors. MiXCR reprocessed the PCR reads for TCRdb. The sample has tens of thousands of clones, around 19% seen once; the top ten hold approximately 2.9%. Patients were all untreated before their thyroid surgery. The sequenced sample was adjacent normal tissue. The receptors stem from a male donor with papillary thyroid cancer or a benign thyroid nodule (not recorded which). Some clones in this sample may be carry-over from other donors' samples.

This clone is a singleton in its sample. The chain carries TRBV6-2 or TRBV6-3 and TRBJ2-7; D might be TRBD2 (6 bases). Germline values: CDR1 MNHEY, CDR2 SVGEGT. The CDR3 sequence is 12 residues long. The CDR3 DNA sequence: TGTGCCAGCCGTTACTGGGGAGGCTGCGAGTACGTC. This encodes CASRYWGGCEYV.

This clone is judged medium-sized (0.01 to 0.1%). This chain joins TRBV12-3 or TRBV12-4 and TRBJ1-6; 7 bases match TRBD1. There are 13 residues in the CDR3. Unmatched junction bases numbered 5, after V lost 6 bases and J lost 9 bases. The CDR3 sequence is CASRTGFGSPLHF. The CDR3 DNA follows: TGTGCCAGCAGGACAGGGTTCGGTTCACCCCTCCACTTT.

This clone qualifies as medium-sized (0.01 to 0.1%). The chain joins TRBV11-2 to TRBJ2-7; possible D gene TRBD2, 6 bases. With 1 base removed from V and 6 bases from J, the gap between germline ends came to 19 bases. The CDR3 is 16 amino acids. Germline CDR1 reads SGHAT; CDR2 reads FQNNGV. DNA of the CDR3: TGTGCCAGCAGCTTAGGGGTCTTGGGACTTCCCTCCGAGCAGTACGTC. As protein: CASSLGVLGLPSEQYV.